A selection of T cell receptor beta chains follows, all from one sample in a study of cytomegalovirus exposure and HLA in healthy donors. Assay: immunoSEQ multiplex PCR; the TCRdb copy retains only in-frame clones and omits some. Of around 150,000 clones listed, 79% are singletons. The source material was PBMCs. These receptors came from a man aged 50 to 60 in good health and CMV-seropositive. Each CDR3 is given with its conserved first and last residue. The D gene is left open where the match is weak. Rows may omit the clone size; those that give it use once, few, many or a size class.

clone size	J gene	V gene	D gene	CDR3 DNA	CDR3 protein
NA	TRBJ2-3	TRBV28	TRBD1	TGTGCCAGCACCCCACTCACAGGGGGCACAGATACGCAGTATTTT	CASTPLTGGTDTQYF
NA	TRBJ1-4	TRBV5-1	TRBD1	TGCGCCAGCAGCTTTGGGGACAGGGGTCAAAAACTGTTTTTT	CASSFGDRGQKLFF
NA	TRBJ2-7	TRBV9	TRBD1	TGTGCCAGCAGCGTAGGTCGGGACAGCTCCTACGAGCAGTACTTC	CASSVGRDSSYEQYF
NA	TRBJ2-5	TRBV6-1	NA	TGTGCCAGCCAAAAGGGGACATACCAAGAGACCCAGTACTTC	CASQKGTYQETQYF
once	TRBJ2-2	TRBV4-1	NA	TGCGCCAGCAGCCCTACACCCCAGGTAGCGGCCGGGGAGCTGTTTTTT	CASSPTPQVAAGELFF
NA	TRBJ2-5	TRBV2	NA	TGTGCCAGCAGTGACGGCGGTTGGGGATCCCGGGGAGGGACCCAGTACTTC	CASSDGGWGSRGGTQYF
NA	TRBJ1-1	TRBV7-9	NA	TGTGCCAGCAGCTTAGACGGAGGGACTGAAGCTTTCTTT	CASSLDGGTEAFF
NA	TRBJ2-3	TRBV11-3	NA	TGTGCCAGCAGCCCCCTCAGCACAGATACGCAGTATTTT	CASSPLSTDTQYF
NA	TRBJ2-5	TRBV5-4	TRBD1	TGTGCCAGCAGCCCTCAGGGGGCGAGGCGAGAGACCCAGTACTTC	CASSPQGARRETQYF
NA	TRBJ1-2	TRBV28	NA	TGTGCCAGCAGTCCCGTGAGTGTGGTTATCTTTAACTATGGCTACACCTTC	CASSPVSVVIFNYGYTF
NA	TRBJ1-1	TRBV29-1	NA	TGCAGCGCTGCGACAGGTTTTAAGACTGAAGCTTTCTTT	CSAATGFKTEAFF
NA	TRBJ2-3	TRBV5-1	NA	TGCGCCAGCAGCTTGGGACAGGTCACAGATACGCAGTATTTT	CASSLGQVTDTQYF
NA	TRBJ2-7	TRBV5-6	TRBD2	TGTGCCAGCAGCTTAGGCCTAGCGGGGCCCTACGAGCAGTACTTC	CASSLGLAGPYEQYF
NA	TRBJ1-5	TRBV2	NA	TGTGCCAGCAGTGAACAAATAGGCAGGGTTAAGGGCAATCAGCCCCAGCATTTT	CASSEQIGRVKGNQPQHF
NA	TRBJ2-7	TRBV5-6	TRBD1	TGTGCCAGCAGCGGGACGCAGGGGACAGAGATTCTCGTCAAGCAGTACTTC	CASSGTQGTEILVKQYF
few	TRBJ1-2	TRBV19	NA	TGTGCCAGTAGTATTGGGAGGATTACGTCGATAGATGGCTACACCTTC	CASSIGRITSIDGYTF
few	TRBJ2-3	TRBV6-4	TRBD2	TGTGCCAGCAGTGACTCCAGCGGGAGAGGCACAGATACGCAGTATTTT	CASSDSSGRGTDTQYF
NA	TRBJ2-7	TRBV7-9	NA	TGTGCCAGCAGCTTTCTGACACCTTCCTACGAGCAGTACTTC	CASSFLTPSYEQYF
NA	TRBJ2-1	TRBV6-6	TRBD1	TGTGCCAGCAGGCGACCGGGACAGTACAATGAGCAGTTCTTC	CASRRPGQYNEQFF
NA	TRBJ2-1	TRBV11-2	TRBD2	TGTGCCAGCAGCCAAAGGACTAGCGGTGAGTTCAATGAGCAGTTCTTC	CASSQRTSGEFNEQFF
few	TRBJ2-5	TRBV9	TRBD2	TGTGCCAGCACCTCGTCTCGGGGGGGCGGAGAGACCCAGTACTTC	CASTSSRGGGETQYF
NA	TRBJ2-7	TRBV6-1	NA	TGTGCCAGCAGCTTCTACGAGCAGTACTTC	CASSFYEQYF
NA	TRBJ2-1	TRBV5-1	NA	TGCGCCAGCAGCTTGGTCTCCGGCTCCTACAATGAGCAGTTCTTC	CASSLVSGSYNEQFF
NA	TRBJ1-1	TRBV7-2	TRBD1	TGTGCCAGCAGCTCCGGACAGGGGAACACTGAAGCTTTCTTT	CASSSGQGNTEAFF
NA	TRBJ2-3	TRBV27	NA	TGTGCCAGCAGCCCTTGGGGCAGGACCACAGATACGCAGTATTTT	CASSPWGRTTDTQYF
NA	TRBJ1-1	TRBV5-1	NA	TGCGCCAGCAGCTTGGGGGGGGGCTCTCGGACTGAAGCTTTCTTT	CASSLGGGSRTEAFF
NA	TRBJ2-7	TRBV2	TRBD1	TGTGCCAGCTACCGGGACAGGGCCTACGAGCAGTACTTC	CASYRDRAYEQYF
NA	TRBJ2-2	TRBV4-1	TRBD2	TGCGCCAGCAGCCAAGATTTGGGACTAGCGGTCGACGGGGAGCTGTTTTTT	CASSQDLGLAVDGELFF
NA	TRBJ2-5	TRBV29-1	NA	TGCAGCGTTGTTCGAGCGGGAGAGACCCAGTACTTC	CSVVRAGETQYF
once	TRBJ1-2	TRBV5-1	TRBD1	TGCGCCAGCAGCCTGGACAGGGGCTATGGCTACACCTTC	CASSLDRGYGYTF
NA	TRBJ2-7	TRBV11-1	TRBD2	TGTGCCAGCAGCTTAGGAACGGGAGGCTCGATCTACGAGCAGTACTTC	CASSLGTGGSIYEQYF
NA	TRBJ2-5	TRBV5-1	TRBD1	TGCGCCAGCAGCTCGGGACAGGGACAAGAGACCCAGTACTTC	CASSSGQGQETQYF
NA	TRBJ2-1	TRBV5-1	TRBD1	TGCGCCAGCAGCCCAGGGGACAGACACAATGAGCAGTTCTTC	CASSPGDRHNEQFF
NA	TRBJ2-7	TRBV7-9	NA	TGTGCCAGCAGCCTACAGGGTTACGAGCAGTACTTC	CASSLQGYEQYF
NA	TRBJ2-5	TRBV5-1	TRBD2	TGCGCCAGCAGCTCGTTCGGGGTAGCGGGACAAGAGACCCAGTACTTC	CASSSFGVAGQETQYF
NA	TRBJ2-7	TRBV6-1	NA	TGTGCCAGCAGGGAAAGGGAGACCTCCTACGAGCAGTACTTC	CASRERETSYEQYF
NA	TRBJ2-3	TRBV28	NA	TGTGCCAGCAGCGCACTACAGGGCTCCACAGATACGCAGTATTTT	CASSALQGSTDTQYF
NA	TRBJ1-5	TRBV6-1	NA	TGTGCCAGCAGTGAAGCGCTAATCGGTGGCAATCAGCCCCAGCATTTT	CASSEALIGGNQPQHF
NA	TRBJ2-5	TRBV12-5	NA	TGTGCTAGTGGTTACGGCCGGACAGCCAACCAAGAGACCCAGTACTTC	CASGYGRTANQETQYF
NA	TRBJ1-2	TRBV28	NA	TGTGCCAGCAGGCAGTCGAACTATGGCTACACCTTC	CASRQSNYGYTF
NA	TRBJ2-2	TRBV18	TRBD1	TGTGCCAGCTCACCGACCGGGACAGCTATATCCGGGGAGCTGTTTTTT	CASSPTGTAISGELFF
NA	TRBJ1-6	TRBV10-3	TRBD1	TGTGCCATCAGCTCCGGGACAGTCAATTCACCCCTCCACTTT	CAISSGTVNSPLHF
NA	TRBJ2-7	TRBV6-5	NA	TGTGCCAGCAGTTACACGGCGGAGTCCTACGAGCAGTACTTC	CASSYTAESYEQYF
NA	TRBJ2-1	TRBV5-1	TRBD2	TGCGCCAGCCAGCTTGTCTCTAGCGGGAGTTATGAGCAGTTCTTC	CASQLVSSGSYEQFF
NA	TRBJ2-1	TRBV7-9	TRBD1	TGTGCCAGCAGCCAGGGACAGGGCCATGAGCAGTTCTTC	CASSQGQGHEQFF
NA	TRBJ1-1	TRBV6-1	NA	TGTGCCAGCAAAAGGAGGGTTTTGGACACTGAAGCTTTCTTT	CASKRRVLDTEAFF
few	TRBJ2-2	TRBV7-9	NA	TGTTCCAGCAGCTTAGCTCCGGGAGTCCACACCGGGGAGCTGTTTTTT	CSSSLAPGVHTGELFF
once	TRBJ1-4	TRBV28	NA	TGTGCCAGCAGGGTGGACAGAGAGAATGAAAAACTGTTTTTT	CASRVDRENEKLFF
once	TRBJ1-6	TRBV18	TRBD1	TGTGCCAGCTCACCTGCCGGGACAGGGGTAAATTCACCCCTCCACTTT	CASSPAGTGVNSPLHF
few	TRBJ1-1	TRBV2	NA	TGTGCCAGCAGCACGGATCAGGGTACTGAAGCTTTCTTT	CASSTDQGTEAFF
NA	TRBJ2-2	TRBV10-3	TRBD2	TGTGCCACCGGGACTAGCGGGAACACCGGGGAGCTGTTTTTT	CATGTSGNTGELFF
NA	TRBJ2-7	TRBV13	NA	TGTGCCAGCAGCTTCGACAGCTCCTACGAGCAGTACTTC	CASSFDSSYEQYF
NA	TRBJ1-2	TRBV5-8	TRBD1	TGTGCCAGCAGCCGGGACAGGGAAGGTGGCTACACCTTC	CASSRDREGGYTF
NA	TRBJ1-2	TRBV28	NA	TGTGCCAGCGCGCGACAGAGCTATGGCTACACCTTC	CASARQSYGYTF
few	TRBJ2-3	TRBV7-3	NA	TGTGCCAGCAGCTTAAGTCAGGGGTCGCAGTATTTT	CASSLSQGSQYF